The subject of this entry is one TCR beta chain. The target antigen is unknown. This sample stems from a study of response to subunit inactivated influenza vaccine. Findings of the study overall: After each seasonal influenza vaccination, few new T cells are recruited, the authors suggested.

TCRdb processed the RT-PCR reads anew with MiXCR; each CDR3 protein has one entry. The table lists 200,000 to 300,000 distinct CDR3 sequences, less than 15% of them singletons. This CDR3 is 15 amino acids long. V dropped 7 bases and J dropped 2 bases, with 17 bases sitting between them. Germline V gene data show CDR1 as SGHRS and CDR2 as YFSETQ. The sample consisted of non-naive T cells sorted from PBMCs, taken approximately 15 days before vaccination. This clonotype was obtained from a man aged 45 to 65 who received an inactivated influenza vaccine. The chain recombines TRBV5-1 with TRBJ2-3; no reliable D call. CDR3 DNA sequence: TGCGCCAGCCGCCCCGGGCAGACTTACACAGATACGCAGTATTTT. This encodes CASRPGQTYTDTQYF.